This is a list of T cell receptor beta chains from one sample in a study of T cell clones after liver transplantation. The assay was immunoSEQ multiplex PCR, and TCRdb's table has in-frame clones only and misses some. The table lists approximately 50,000 clones, 65% to 80% of them singletons. Sequenced here: CD4+ T cells from blood, sampled more than 52 months after liver transplant. These receptors were taken from a human patient who received a liver transplant. The graft donor may account for some of the T cells. Each CDR3 is given with its conserved first and last residue. D genes are given only for firm matches. Not all rows give a size; the values are once, few, many and, for expanded clones, a class.

clone_size,v_call,j_call,d_call,cdr3_nt,cdr3_aa
-,TRBV19,TRBJ1-5,TRBD1,TGTGCCAGTAGTATGGGCCTAGGACAGGGGGCCTTGAATCAGCCCCAGCATTTT,CASSMGLGQGALNQPQHF
-,TRBV2,TRBJ1-2,-,TGTGCCAGCAGTGAAGCGCAACTGAGGGGCTACACCTTC,CASSEAQLRGYTF
-,TRBV2,TRBJ2-6,-,TGTGCCAGCAGGCCAGGGGTCCAGAGGGCCAACGTCCTGACTTTC,CASRPGVQRANVLTF
-,TRBV9,TRBJ2-3,TRBD1,TGTGCCAGCAGCGTAGCGGACAGGGTGAATACGCAGTATTTT,CASSVADRVNTQYF
-,TRBV19,TRBJ1-5,TRBD1,TGTGCCAGTAGTATAGGACAGGGGGCAGGAGAGCCCCAGCATTTT,CASSIGQGAGEPQHF
-,TRBV11-2,TRBJ1-6,TRBD1,TGTGCCAGCAGCTTAGCCCGCAGGGGGCAATATTCACCCCTCCACTTT,CASSLARRGQYSPLHF
-,TRBV14,TRBJ1-1,-,TGTGCCAGCAGCCTTCAGGGCGGGTTAGCTGAAGCTTTCTTT,CASSLQGGLAEAFF
-,TRBV19,TRBJ1-4,-,TGTGCCAGTAGTCCCTTGTCCGGACCGGGTGAAAAACTGTTTTTT,CASSPLSGPGEKLFF
-,TRBV5-6,TRBJ1-2,TRBD1,TGTGCCAGCAGCTTCCGGGACAGGGTCAACTATGGCTACACCTTC,CASSFRDRVNYGYTF
-,TRBV28,TRBJ1-5,TRBD1,TGTGCCAGCAGTATGCCGGGACAGACGAATCAGCCCCAGCATTTT,CASSMPGQTNQPQHF
-,TRBV11-1,TRBJ2-1,-,TGTGCCAGCAGCTTGGGTGTTACCTTTGGCAATGAGCAGTTCTTC,CASSLGVTFGNEQFF
-,TRBV2,TRBJ1-2,-,TGTGCCAGCATTCGGGGAGGCGCCGGCTATGGCTACACCTTC,CASIRGGAGYGYTF
few,TRBV30,TRBJ1-1,TRBD1,TGTGCCTGGCAGGGGACAGGGGGAGGTATGAACACTGAAGCTTTCTTT,CAWQGTGGGMNTEAFF
-,TRBV6-5,TRBJ1-4,-,TGTGCCAGCAGCCGAGGACGGATTAATGAAAAACTGTTTTTT,CASSRGRINEKLFF
-,TRBV5-6,TRBJ1-2,TRBD1,TGTGCCAGCGTTTTACAGGGGGCGCAAGGCTACACCTTC,CASVLQGAQGYTF
-,TRBV7-6,TRBJ2-3,-,TGTGCCAGCAGTTCACACCGGGACCGGTTTATAGCAGATACGCAGTATTTT,CASSSHRDRFIADTQYF
-,TRBV6-5,TRBJ2-1,-,TGTGCCAGCAGTCCCGACCGCCCCCCCTACAATGAGCAGTTCTTC,CASSPDRPPYNEQFF
-,TRBV18,TRBJ2-7,-,TGTGCCAGCTCACCCTCGCGCGGGGTGTCCTACGAGCAGTACTTC,CASSPSRGVSYEQYF
-,TRBV2,TRBJ2-2,-,TGTGCCAGCAAAAGGGGTTGGGCCGGGGAGCTGTTTTTT,CASKRGWAGELFF
once,TRBV5-5,TRBJ1-1,-,TGTGCCAGCAGCTTCCGGGCCTTGAACACTGAAGCTTTCTTT,CASSFRALNTEAFF
-,TRBV28,TRBJ1-5,-,TGTGCCAGCAGTTGGCGGAGGCGGGATCAGCCCCAGCATTTT,CASSWRRRDQPQHF
-,TRBV27,TRBJ2-7,TRBD1,TGTGCCAGCAGTGCCCCGGACAGGGGAAATTACGAGCAGTACTTC,CASSAPDRGNYEQYF
-,TRBV5-4,TRBJ2-3,-,TGTGCCAGCAGCCTCACGCGCGGGGTAACAAAGGCAGATACGCAGTATTTT,CASSLTRGVTKADTQYF
few,TRBV28,TRBJ1-2,-,TGTGCCAGCAGGCCCGGACTGGCGAGTGACTATGGCTACACCTTC,CASRPGLASDYGYTF
few,TRBV19,TRBJ2-3,-,TGTGCCAGTAGTATGTCACCGGGCACAGATACGCAGTATTTT,CASSMSPGTDTQYF
-,TRBV19,TRBJ2-3,TRBD1,TGTGCCAGTAGTATCGGGACAGGGGATGATACGCAGTATTTT,CASSIGTGDDTQYF
-,TRBV21-1,TRBJ1-5,-,TGTGCCAGCAGCAAAGGGCGGTGTCAGCCCCAGCATTTT,CASSKGRCQPQHF
-,TRBV28,TRBJ1-1,-,TGTGCCAGCCGAAGTTCAGGGACGAACACTGAAGCTTTCTTT,CASRSSGTNTEAFF
-,TRBV27,TRBJ2-5,-,TGTGCCAGCAGTTTATCGGGGGCGGGAGAGACCCAGTACTTC,CASSLSGAGETQYF
once,TRBV28,TRBJ2-4,TRBD1,TGTGCCAGCAGTCCCCACACCGAGACAGGGAAAAACATTCAGTACTTC,CASSPHTETGKNIQYF
few,TRBV19,TRBJ2-5,-,TGTGCCAGTAGTTCGTCGGAGACCCAGTACTTC,CASSSSETQYF
-,TRBV28,TRBJ1-4,-,TGTGCCAGCGGAGGACCGGGACGGCGGAATGAAAAACTGTTTTTT,CASGGPGRRNEKLFF
once,TRBV11-2,TRBJ1-2,-,TGTGCCAGCAGCTTAGGGCGGGATGGCTACACCTTC,CASSLGRDGYTF
-,TRBV7-8,TRBJ1-5,TRBD1,TGTGCCAGCAGCCAGACAGGGGATTATAGCAATCAGCCCCAGCATTTT,CASSQTGDYSNQPQHF
-,TRBV19,TRBJ2-7,-,TGTGCCAGTAGTATCCCCATTCTACTGGCCCGCCCAGCCTACGAGCAGTACTTC,CASSIPILLARPAYEQYF
-,TRBV7-9,TRBJ2-7,-,TGTGCCAGCAGCTTAATTACCCGGAGCGAGCAGTACTTC,CASSLITRSEQYF
-,TRBV28,TRBJ1-5,TRBD1,TGTGCCAGCAGTCTCATCGGACAGGGGAATCAGCCCCAGCATTTT,CASSLIGQGNQPQHF
-,TRBV19,TRBJ2-1,-,TGTGCCAGTACCTCGACTCCTTACAATGAGCAGTTCTTC,CASTSTPYNEQFF
few,TRBV11-2,TRBJ2-1,TRBD1,TGTGCCAGCAGCCCCCCTCCGGGACAGGGTGGGTCGAATGAGCAGTTCTTC,CASSPPPGQGGSNEQFF